These 22 T cell receptor beta chains were sequenced from one sample in a study of chemoradiotherapy in HPV16-positive cancers. Measured with immunoSEQ multiplex PCR; TCRdb has only the in-frame clones, and not every one. The repertoire holds 9,500 to 15,000 clones, with approximately 87% as singletons. Sequencing used blood, obtained from a patient who underwent chemoradiotherapy. The receptor set was obtained from a human donor with HPV-associated anogenital cancer.

This chain joins TRBV19 and TRBJ1-6; TRBD1 matches at 7 bases. CDR3 length: 15 amino acids. Germline CDR1 LNHDA, CDR2 SQIVND (reference sequence). V shed 7 bases, J shed 8 bases, and the junction held 11 bases outside the gene matches. CDR3: CASKDYTGADSPLHF. Written as DNA, the CDR3 is TGTGCCAGTAAGGATTATACAGGGGCGGATTCACCCCTCCACTTT.

This chain uses TRBV5-6 with TRBJ2-5; D is undetermined. With 4 bases removed from V and 1 base from J, the gap between germline ends came to 5 bases. The length of the CDR3 is 12 residues. Germline V gene data show CDR1 as SGHDT and CDR2 as YYEEEE. The CDR3: CASSALQETQYF. The DNA for the CDR3 is TGTGCCAGCAGCGCGCTCCAAGAGACCCAGTACTTC.

CDR3 protein: CASSASQGHEQYF. The CDR3 nucleotides read TGCGCCAGCAGTGCATCGCAAGGTCACGAGCAGTACTTC. The chain joins TRBV10-1 to TRBJ2-7, with D hard to call. Trimming removed 4 bases at V and 5 bases at J, with 12 bases between. CDR3 length: 13 amino acids. The germline CDR1 and CDR2 sequences are WNHNN and SYGVQD (reference sequence).

The rearrangement joins TRBV2 to TRBJ2-5; 15 positions agree with TRBD2. CDR3 length equals 17 residues. With 4 bases clipped from V and 1 base from J, the junction kept 4 bases outside the gene matches. CDR1 is SNHLY and CDR2 is FYNNEI in the germline V gene. CDR3 residues: CASSAGTSGGPQETQYF. The CDR3 bases are TGTGCCAGCAGTGCCGGGACTAGCGGGGGGCCCCAAGAGACCCAGTACTTC.

The V call is TRBV5-8, the J call TRBJ1-1; 7 nucleotides align to TRBD1. Germline V lookup: CDR1 SGHTS, CDR2 YDEGEE. The ends lost 5 bases at V and 2 bases at J; junction bases unmatched: 24. There are 20 residues in the CDR3. The CDR3 reads CASRGGVVDPRGQPNTEAFF. The CDR3 DNA reads TGTGCCAGCAGGGGAGGCGTGGTTGACCCCCGGGGACAGCCTAACACTGAAGCTTTCTTT.

The V gene is TRBV14, the J gene TRBJ2-1, with 11 bases matching TRBD2. The CDR3 loop spans 17 amino acids. The ends lost 0 bases at V and 8 bases at J; junction bases unmatched: 9. Germline lookup yields CDR1 SGHDN and CDR2 FVKESK. CDR3 amino acids: CASSQDPLAGGYHEQFF. Written as DNA, the CDR3 is TGTGCCAGCAGCCAAGACCCCCTAGCGGGGGGTTATCATGAGCAGTTCTTC. The full variable domain, with the rest looked up from reference TRBV14 and TRBJ2-1, is EAGVTQFPSHSVIEKGQTVTLRCDPISGHDNLYWYRRVMGKEIKFLLHFVKESKQDESGMPNNRFLAERTGGTYSTLKVQPAELEDSGVYFCASSQDPLAGGYHEQFFGPGTRLTVL.

This rearrangement joins TRBV9 to TRBJ1-4; D unresolved. The CDR3 runs to 15 residues. V shed 0 bases and J shed 2 bases, with 8 bases lying between them. The germline V gene has CDR1 SGDLS and CDR2 YYNGEE. The CDR3 region is CASSVEGATNEKLFF. The CDR3, as DNA: TGTGCCAGCAGCGTAGAGGGTGCGACTAATGAAAAACTGTTTTTT.

The chain combines TRBV7-3 with TRBJ1-6; a possible D gene is TRBD1 (5 bases). This CDR3 is 15 amino acids long. V was pared by 0 bases and J by 10 bases, with 13 bases between. Germline loops: CDR1 SGHTA, CDR2 FQGTGA. The CDR3 sequence is CASSLTGRDESPLHF. Here the CDR3 DNA reads TGTGCCAGCAGCTTAACGGGTAGGGACGAATCACCCCTCCACTTT.

The sample holds one count of this clone. The chain's CDR3 is CASSLGQLPNNEQFF. The CDR3 region has the DNA TGCGCCAGCAGCTTGGGACAGCTACCGAACAATGAGCAGTTCTTC. J is TRBJ2-1 and V is TRBV5-1, with D possibly matching TRBD1 (5 bases). The V and J ends lost 0 bases and 5 bases respectively, with 12 bases between them. There are 15 residues in the CDR3. Per germline, CDR1 SGHRS and CDR2 YFSETQ. Based on the CDR3 plus reference TRBV5-1 and TRBJ2-1, the full variable domain is KAGVTQTPRYLIKTRGQQVTLSCSPISGHRSVSWYQQTPGQGLQFLFEYFSETQRNKGNFPGRFSGRQFSNSRSEMNVSTLELGDSALYLCASSLGQLPNNEQFFGPGTRLTVL.

The chain combines TRBV7-9 with TRBJ2-5, with 7 bases lining up with TRBD1. With 5 bases clipped from V and 1 base from J, the junction kept 1 base outside the gene matches. This CDR3 is 13 amino acids long. Germline CDR1 reads SEHNR; CDR2 reads FQNEAQ (reference sequence). The DNA of the CDR3 is TGTGCCAGCAGCCGGGACAGCCAAGAGACCCAGTACTTC. It is translated as CASSRDSQETQYF.

The genes are TRBV5-1 and TRBJ2-1; perhaps TRBD1 as D (6 bases). V lost 0 bases and J lost 3, with 7 bases in between. This CDR3 is built from 14 residues. Germline CDR1 SGHRS, CDR2 YFSETQ. For the CDR3, the DNA is TGCGCCAGCAGCTTGGGGGGGCTCTACAATGAGCAGTTCTTC. It yields the protein CASSLGGLYNEQFF.

CDR3 loop: CASSLAGGSHYGYTF. CDR3 in DNA: TGTGCCAGCAGCTTGGCGGGGGGTAGTCACTATGGCTACACCTTC. The chain carries TRBV5-4 and TRBJ1-2; TRBD1 is a possible D gene (5 bases). Germline loops: CDR1 SGHNT, CDR2 YYREEE (reference sequence). The ends were cut back, 0 bases at V and 3 bases at J, with 12 bases in the middle. The CDR3 contains 15 residues.

This chain joins TRBV15 and TRBJ2-1; D is unclear. CDR1 is LNHNV, CDR2 YYDKDF, per germline (reference sequence). V lost 0 bases to trimming and J lost 10 bases, with 4 bases between them. There are 11 residues in the CDR3. Written as DNA, the CDR3 is TGTGCCACCAGCAGAGATGGAGAGCAGTTCTTC. Its translation: CATSRDGEQFF.

The chain uses TRBV5-1 and TRBJ2-3, with TRBD2 matching 15 bases. Germline V gene lookup returns CDR1 SGHRS and CDR2 YFSETQ. The CDR3 contains 20 residues. V gave up 7 bases and J gave up 1 base; unmatched junction bases: 16. The CDR3 sequence is CASGGTSGGSSWRGTDTQYF. CDR3 bases: TGCGCCAGCGGCGGGACTAGCGGGGGGTCGTCCTGGAGAGGCACAGATACGCAGTATTTT.

This rearrangement joins TRBV12-5 to TRBJ2-5, with TRBD1 matching over 7 bases. The length of the CDR3 is 15 residues. After removal of 6 bases from V and 2 bases from J, the junction contained 9 bases not matched to a gene. From germline, CDR1 is LGHNT and CDR2 FRNRAP. The CDR3 is CASGSTGELQETQYF. The CDR3 coding sequence is TGTGCTAGTGGCTCCACAGGGGAACTTCAAGAGACCCAGTACTTC.

This sequence joins TRBV15 and TRBJ1-5, with D perhaps TRBD1 (5 bases). Germline V gene lookup returns CDR1 LNHNV and CDR2 YYDKDF (reference sequence). V shed 3 bases and J shed 5 bases, with 11 bases lying between them. This CDR3 has 14 amino acids. The CDR3 DNA sequence: TGTGCCACCAGCAGTGGGGGGAGGGATCAGCCCCAGCATTTT. This translates into CATSSGGRDQPQHF.

This clone has just a few counts. The CDR3 loop reads CASSMPDRANYGYTF. The CDR3 nucleotides are TGTGCCAGTAGTATGCCGGACAGGGCTAACTATGGCTACACCTTC. The chain has TRBV19 and TRBJ1-2; 8 positions match TRBD1. V was pared by 3 bases and J by 0 bases, with 3 bases of the junction left unmatched. Germline V lookup: CDR1 LNHDA, CDR2 SQIVND (reference sequence). The CDR3 has 15 residues.

CDR3 loop: CSARTEYDSPLHF. The CDR3 DNA is TGCAGCGCCAGGACGGAGTATGATTCACCCCTCCACTTT. The chain uses TRBV29-1 and TRBJ1-6; D not certain. Trimming cost V 7 bases and J 8 bases, with 15 bases left between them. Germline-derived CDR1 and CDR2 are SQVTM and ANQGSEA. CDR3 size: 13 residues.

This rearrangement joins TRBV2 to TRBJ2-2, with a weak D call TRBD1 (5 bases). The CDR3 loop spans 16 amino acids. CDR1 and CDR2 from the germline V gene are SNHLY and FYNNEI. V shed 3 bases and J shed 1 base, with 12 bases lying between them. CDR3 in amino acids: CASSEQGSLNTGELFF. The CDR3 DNA follows: TGTGCCAGCAGTGAGCAGGGTAGTTTGAACACCGGGGAGCTGTTTTTT.

The chain recombines TRBV30 with TRBJ2-7, with D possibly matching TRBD1 (5 bases). The CDR3 length is 14 residues. Germline V lookup: CDR1 GTSNPN, CDR2 SVGIG (reference sequence). Trimming took 0 bases from V and 3 from J, leaving 12 bases between them. The CDR3 is CAWSVGRAGYEQYF. DNA of the CDR3: TGTGCCTGGAGTGTAGGCAGGGCCGGCTACGAGCAGTACTTC.

The chain uses TRBV10-3 and TRBJ2-2; 9 bases fit TRBD2. The CDR3 is made up of 18 amino acids. Unmatched junction bases numbered 13, after V lost 2 bases and J lost 6 bases. Germline CDR1 is ENHRY and CDR2 is SYGVKD. CDR3 region: CAISEVTLAGDLPGELFF. DNA of the CDR3: TGTGCCATCAGTGAGGTAACCTTAGCGGGGGACCTCCCCGGGGAGCTGTTTTTT.

The chain carries TRBV27 and TRBJ2-7; D possibly corresponds to TRBD2 (5 bases). The V gene lost 6 bases and the J gene lost 4 bases, with 13 bases spanning the gap. There are 13 residues in the CDR3. Germline lookup yields CDR1 MNHEY and CDR2 SMNVEV (reference sequence). DNA of the CDR3: TGTGCCAGCAGCCCTCCTAGCTTTTACGAGCAGTACTTC. It specifies CASSPPSFYEQYF.